This T cell receptor beta chain appears in the sequencing data of a study of T cells after yellow fever vaccination. TCRdb recomputed calls from the 5' RACE reads with MiXCR, one row per CDR3 protein. This sample has more than 300,000 distinct CDR3 sequences, with around 4.4% found just once. This clonotype was counted at least ten times. V dropped 10 bases and J dropped 5 bases, with 14 bases sitting between them. CDR3 length: 12 residues. Germline lookup yields CDR1 ENHRY and CDR2 SYGVKD. This chain uses TRBV10-3 with TRBJ1-1; D not resolved. The specimen was PBMCs, collected 15 days after the yellow fever booster vaccination. This TCR derives from a man between 18 and 35 years old who received the YFV17D yellow fever vaccine. The CDR3 DNA is TGTGCCACCGGGCGGGTGGATACTGAAGCTTTCTTT. Its protein product is CATGRVDTEAFF.